These T cell receptor beta chains were read from a single sample in a study of identical twins. From the 5' RACE reads, TCRdb called clonotypes with MiXCR, one entry per CDR3 protein. The top ten clones hold 0.48% of a sample with approximately 530,000 distinct CDR3 sequences, around 24% of them seen once. The data also belong to a second study, concerning yellow fever vaccine responses in identical twins.

The sequencing input was CD4+ T cells sorted from blood. The origin of the receptors is a woman between 18 and 29 years old in good health. The CDR3 runs from the conserved cysteine through the conserved F or W.

V,J,CDR3
TRBV5-1,TRBJ1-1,CASSPGWGTEAFF
TRBV28,TRBJ2-7,CASSPGGTGDTYEQYF
TRBV2,TRBJ2-3,CASNPSGLSSGTSSYTQYF
TRBV20-1,TRBJ2-5,CSARDPTLETQYF
TRBV10-2,TRBJ2-2,CASFPTQGRTGELFF
TRBV19,TRBJ2-5,CASSRSPNFQETQYF
TRBV4-1,TRBJ2-1,CASSQEPGQVHFF
TRBV12-3/TRBV12-4,TRBJ1-2,CASNLGDTYGYTF
TRBV4-1,TRBJ2-1,CASSQDRSGGASYNEQFF
TRBV12-3/TRBV12-4,TRBJ2-3,CASSLSGYGTDTQYF
TRBV3-1,TRBJ2-1,CASSQRSSGTYNEQFF
TRBV7-3,TRBJ2-3,CASSSTGTGADTQYF
TRBV5-1,TRBJ2-2,CASRNQRGGPGELFF
TRBV15,TRBJ2-1,CATSGPAGGPREQFF
TRBV20-1,TRBJ2-6,CSARAQGRSGANVLTF
TRBV6-2/TRBV6-3,TRBJ2-7,CASSKRVGGGYEQYF
TRBV6-5,TRBJ2-1,CASSHGGGWFF
TRBV12-3/TRBV12-4,TRBJ1-6,CASRTTGDSPLHF
TRBV6-5,TRBJ2-1,CASSQGLTITMKQFF
TRBV12-3/TRBV12-4,TRBJ1-2,CASSFKVATGYTF
TRBV20-1,TRBJ2-1,CSARGREVHNEQFF
TRBV2,TRBJ2-1,CASSVQLHNEQFF
TRBV20-1,TRBJ2-7,CSARGREGSYEQYF
TRBV12-3/TRBV12-4,TRBJ1-5,CASSISGRQPQHF
TRBV28,TRBJ2-1,CASSLIRGSEQFF
TRBV24-1,TRBJ2-5,CATSDFVGPAQETQYF
TRBV20-1,TRBJ2-7,CSAASGTGLVGTYEQYF
TRBV3-1,TRBJ2-6,CASSLRTGYVSGANVLTF
TRBV5-1,TRBJ1-2,CASSLGRDSNYGYTF
TRBV15,TRBJ2-1,CATSRVGLAYTNEQFF